The rows below give T cell receptor beta chains drawn from one sample of a study of blood T cell repertoires in COVID-19. TCRdb keeps only in-frame clones here, not all; method: immunoSEQ multiplex PCR. The data show about 73,000 clones, roughly three quarters seen once. Sequencing used peripheral blood. Receptor source: an older man with COVID-19, enrolled during active disease. Both conserved end residues are part of each CDR3. Fields, in order: J gene, V gene, D gene, clone size, CDR3 protein, CDR3 DNA. A D gene is named only where the DNA matches it firmly. Clone sizes are given selectively: once, few, many, or a class where the clone is expanded.

TRBJ1-2	TRBV24-1	.	few	CATSDHRDMYGYTF	TGTGCCACCAGTGATCATCGGGACATGTATGGCTACACCTTC
TRBJ2-7	TRBV5-4	TRBD2	once	CASSSGLAGAYGQYF	TGTGCCAGCAGCTCAGGACTAGCGGGAGCCTACGGGCAGTACTTC
TRBJ2-3	TRBV9	.	.	CASGGLPLGADTQYF	TGTGCCAGCGGAGGACTTCCCCTTGGCGCAGATACGCAGTATTTT
TRBJ2-7	TRBV4-1	.	.	CASSKRGGSSLEQYF	TGCGCCAGCAGCAAAAGAGGTGGGAGTTCATTAGAGCAGTACTTC
TRBJ2-3	TRBV19	TRBD2	.	CASSLSGRAGTDTQYF	TGTGCCAGTAGTCTTAGCGGGAGGGCCGGCACAGATACGCAGTATTTT
TRBJ2-7	TRBV6-6	TRBD1	.	CASRGRTGAHEQYF	TGTGCCAGCAGGGGGAGGACAGGGGCCCACGAGCAGTACTTC
TRBJ2-5	TRBV5-4	.	.	CASNQRGETQYF	TGTGCCAGCAACCAGAGAGGAGAGACCCAGTACTTC
TRBJ2-7	TRBV3-1/TRBV3-2	TRBD2	.	CASSLGGGYEQYF	TGTGCCAGCAGCCTCGGCGGGGGGTACGAGCAGTACTTC
TRBJ2-2	TRBV7-3	.	few	CASSPTPNTGELFF	TGTGCCAGCAGCCCGACTCCGAACACCGGGGAGCTGTTTTTT
TRBJ2-7	TRBV12-3/TRBV12-4	.	.	CASSFGGNEQYF	TGTGCCAGCAGTTTCGGAGGGAACGAGCAGTACTTC
TRBJ2-7	TRBV6-6	TRBD1	.	CASSMGQGAKEQYF	TGTGCCAGCAGTATGGGACAGGGGGCGAAGGAGCAGTACTTC
TRBJ2-3	TRBV18	.	.	CASSPSAPGNTDTQYF	TGTGCCAGCTCACCTTCAGCCCCAGGTAACACAGATACGCAGTATTTT
TRBJ2-3	TRBV4-1	.	.	CASSLSSGTQYF	TGCGCCAGCAGCCTAAGTTCAGGGACGCAGTATTTT
TRBJ1-1	TRBV6-1	.	.	CASSENRLDTEAFF	TGTGCCAGCAGTGAAAACAGGTTGGACACTGAAGCTTTCTTT
TRBJ1-1	TRBV7-2	.	.	CASSSSAWTEAFF	TGTGCCAGCAGCTCTTCAGCGTGGACTGAAGCTTTCTTT
TRBJ1-5	TRBV30	.	.	CAWSSRGNQPQHF	TGTGCCTGGAGTAGTCGGGGCAATCAGCCCCAGCATTTT